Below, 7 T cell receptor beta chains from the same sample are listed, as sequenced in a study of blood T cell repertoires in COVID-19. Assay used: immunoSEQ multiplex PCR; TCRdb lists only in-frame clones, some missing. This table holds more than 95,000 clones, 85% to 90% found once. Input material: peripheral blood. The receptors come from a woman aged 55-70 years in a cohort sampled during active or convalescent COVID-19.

This chain's CDR3 is CAIPGQGYNEQFF. In DNA, the CDR3 is TGTGCCATTCCGGGACAGGGTTACAATGAGCAGTTCTTC. The chain uses TRBV6-5 and TRBJ2-1, with 9 bases that match TRBD1. Germline V gene sequence: CDR1 MNHEY, CDR2 SVGAGI. Trimming at V came to 10 bases and at J to 4 bases, leaving 5 bases not matched to a gene. The CDR3 length is 13 residues.

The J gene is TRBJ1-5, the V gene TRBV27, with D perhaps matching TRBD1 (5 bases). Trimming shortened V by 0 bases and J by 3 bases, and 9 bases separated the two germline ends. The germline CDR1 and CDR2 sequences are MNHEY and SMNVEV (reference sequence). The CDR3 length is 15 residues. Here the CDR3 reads CASSLSSGDNQPQHF. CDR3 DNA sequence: TGTGCCAGCAGTTTATCCTCGGGGGACAATCAGCCCCAGCATTTT.

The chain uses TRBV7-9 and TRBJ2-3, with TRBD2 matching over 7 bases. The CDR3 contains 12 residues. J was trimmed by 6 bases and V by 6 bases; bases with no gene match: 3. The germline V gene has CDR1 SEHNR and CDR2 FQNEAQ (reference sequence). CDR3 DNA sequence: TGTGCCAGCAGTGACGGGAGGGATACGCAGTATTTT. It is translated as CASSDGRDTQYF.

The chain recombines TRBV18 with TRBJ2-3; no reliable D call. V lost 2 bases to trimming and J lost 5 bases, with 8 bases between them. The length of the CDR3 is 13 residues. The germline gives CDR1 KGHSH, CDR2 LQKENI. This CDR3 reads CASSPALGDTQYF. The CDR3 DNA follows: TGTGCCAGCTCACCAGCTCTCGGAGATACGCAGTATTTT.

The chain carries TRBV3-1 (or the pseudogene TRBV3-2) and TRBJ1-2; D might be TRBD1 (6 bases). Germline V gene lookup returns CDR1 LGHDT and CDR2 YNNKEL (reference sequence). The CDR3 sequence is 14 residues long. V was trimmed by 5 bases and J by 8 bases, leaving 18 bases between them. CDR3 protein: CASSLRTVLEGYTF. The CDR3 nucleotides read TGTGCCAGCAGCTTGCGGACAGTGCTAGAAGGCTACACCTTC.

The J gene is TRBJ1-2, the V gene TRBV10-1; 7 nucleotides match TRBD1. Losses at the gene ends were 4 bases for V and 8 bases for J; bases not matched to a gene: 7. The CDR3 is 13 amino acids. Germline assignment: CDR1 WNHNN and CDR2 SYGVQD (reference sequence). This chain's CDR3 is CASSATTGTGYTF. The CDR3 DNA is TGCGCCAGCAGTGCCACGACAGGGACGGGCTACACCTTC.

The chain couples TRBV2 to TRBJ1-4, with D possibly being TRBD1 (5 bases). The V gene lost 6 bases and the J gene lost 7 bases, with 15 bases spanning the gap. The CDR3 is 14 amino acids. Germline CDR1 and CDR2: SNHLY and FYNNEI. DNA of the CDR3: TGTGCCAGCAGGGGGGGACTGGGATTTGAAAAACTGTTTTTT. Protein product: CASRGGLGFEKLFF.